This T cell receptor (beta chain) was captured by sequencing in a study of Graves' ophthalmopathy and Graves' hyperthyroidism. Study background: The authors collected peripheral blood at initial diagnosis, before any treatment. Notes on the study in general: Blood repertoires reportedly contained most expanded thyroid clonotypes above 0.001 frequency.

At least ten counts were recorded for this clonotype. The antigen is undetermined. This CDR3 is 17 amino acids long. Trimming shortened V by 10 bases and J by 5 bases, and 24 bases separated the two germline ends. Germline V CDR1 and CDR2: MNHNY, SVGAGI (reference sequence). None of the included patients had other autoimmune diseases, uncontrolled infections, pregnancy or lactation, as these led to exclusion. Clinicians made diagnoses from clinical symptoms, serum thyroxine, TRAb, thyroid ultrasound and orbital computed tomography. Amplified TCR beta CDR3 regions were obtained using RNA transcripts as template. HTBI primers served in a first-round RT-PCR, which a second-round multiplex PCR followed. Each CDR3 protein gets one entry after TCRdb re-called the multiplex PCR reads with MiXCR. The sample contains hundreds of thousands of distinct CDR3 sequences, approximately 14% of which appear only once.

This sequence originates from a woman in her 30s with Graves' ophthalmopathy. The chain is built from TRBV6-6 and TRBJ1-6; maybe TRBD1 (6 bases). The sequencing sample was made of blood. The CDR3 DNA sequence: TGTGCCACCCTGCGACGGGGGGGGGCAGAACATAATTCACCCCTCCACTTT. It codes for CATLRRGGAEHNSPLHF.